The 4 T cell receptor beta chains below all came from one sample that was sequenced in a study of persistence of HIV-infected CD4 T cells. These TCRs' antigens remain unknown. This nonspecific control used anti-CD3/anti-CD28 bead stimulation of CD4+ T cells. CD4+ T cells upregulating both CD40 ligand and CD69 were sorted as responding cells. Sequencing used immunoSEQ version 4 in survey mode. Clones were read by immunoSEQ multiplex PCR, and TCRdb kept only the in-frame ones, dropping some. The sample has 43,000 or so clones; more than 80% are singletons. The sequencing used CD4+ T cells sorted from PBMCs after roughly 19-hour stimulation, collected from a patient who received antiretroviral therapy. The receptors were gathered from an adult man with HIV who was CMV-seropositive.

The V and J genes are TRBV29-1 and TRBJ2-6; 7 nucleotides match TRBD2. V shed 6 bases, J shed 0 bases, and the junction held 5 bases outside the gene matches. The germline CDR1 and CDR2 sequences are SQVTM and ANQGSEA. The CDR3 length is 15 residues. CDR3 sequence (DNA): TGCAGCGTAGGGAGGGGAAGCTCTGGGGCCAACGTCCTGACTTTC. This translates into CSVGRGSSGANVLTF.

The chain has TRBV2 and TRBJ2-7, with 11 bases that match TRBD1. V gave up 1 base and J gave up 4 bases; unmatched junction bases: 3. Germline CDR1 and CDR2: SNHLY and FYNNEI. The CDR3 covers 15 residues. CDR3 residues: CASSEVGTGGYEQYF. The CDR3 bases are TGTGCCAGCAGTGAAGTAGGGACAGGGGGTTACGAGCAGTACTTC. Full variable domain (outside the CDR3, taken from reference TRBV2 and TRBJ2-7): EPEVTQTPSHQVTQMGQEVILRCVPISNHLYFYWYRQILGQKVEFLVSFYNNEISEKSEIFDDQFSVERPDGSNFTLKIRSTKLEDSAMYFCASSEVGTGGYEQYFGPGTRLTVT.

The chain couples TRBV4-2 to TRBJ2-3; weak D call: TRBD1 (6 bases). The CDR3 is 15 residues long. Trimming took off 0 bases at V and 3 bases at J, with 10 bases between the two ends. CDR1 LGHNA and CDR2 YNFKEQ come from the germline V gene. The CDR3 DNA follows: TGTGCCAGCAGCCAAGATAATCAGGGGACAGATACGCAGTATTTT. Translating gives CASSQDNQGTDTQYF.

This clone has more than one count but fewer than ten. This chain connects TRBV21-1 to TRBJ1-5; the D segment call TRBD1 is taken from the table without a DNA check. TRBV21-1 has pseudogene status. The CDR3 loop spans 19 amino acids. CDR3 coding DNA: TGTGCCAGCAGCAAAGAGGGGACAGGGAAAGGGAGCGGCAATCAGCCCCAGCATTTT. Protein sequence: CASSKEGTGKGSGNQPQHF.